This record concerns one T cell receptor beta chain sequence. Antigen: not known. This sample is part of a study of shared clonotypes between healthy human individuals. On the study more broadly: Used for every donor were three CD4 naive, three CD4 memory, two CD8 naive and one CD8 memory plate. Study-wide results and caveats: Clonotypes shared by all four sorted-subset donors had higher generation probabilities than non-shared clonotypes. In the sorted subsets, rarefaction showed sequencing was incomplete despite large depth.

Germline-derived CDR1 and CDR2 are SGHRS and YFSETQ. With 4 bases clipped from V and 1 base from J, the junction kept 10 bases outside the gene matches. The CDR3 has 17 amino acids. Assay: immunoSEQ multiplex PCR; the TCRdb copy retains only in-frame clones and omits some. The sample carries around 200,000 clones, approximately 61% recorded once. The source is a man aged 30-40 years in good health. The sequenced sample consisted of memory CD4+ T cells sorted from blood. Indicated subset: CD45RA-negative fraction. The V gene is TRBV5-1, the J gene TRBJ2-5, with TRBD1 matching over 10 bases. The CDR3 region has the DNA TGCGCCAGCAGCGGGGGACAGGGGAGACAGCTCCAAGAGACCCAGTACTTC. Amino acids: CASSGGQGRQLQETQYF.